One and the same sample provided the 28 T cell receptor beta chains below, sequenced in a study of blood T cell repertoires in COVID-19. Only in-frame clones appear in the TCRdb table, and some are missing; sequencing was by immunoSEQ multiplex PCR. Of about 480,000 clones in the sample, approximately 90% were seen once. The sequenced sample consisted of PBMCs or T cells enriched from blood (not recorded which). The receptors were gathered from a middle-aged woman who had recovered from COVID-19.

The J gene is TRBJ1-5, the V gene TRBV27, with 9 positions matching TRBD1. Germline V gene data show CDR1 as MNHEY and CDR2 as SMNVEV (reference sequence). The ends lost 6 bases at V and 3 bases at J; junction bases unmatched: 6. The CDR3 is made up of 15 amino acids. CDR3 DNA sequence: TGTGCCAGCAGCCCTAACAGGGGGCTCAATCAGCCCCAGCATTTT. Its protein product is CASSPNRGLNQPQHF.

This clone was recorded only once. This chain uses TRBV19 with TRBJ2-6; D not resolved. Germline CDR1 is LNHDA and CDR2 is SQIVND (reference sequence). The CDR3 runs 15 residues. Trimming shortened V by 5 bases and J by 0 bases, and 8 bases separated the two germline ends. CDR3 amino acids: CASSQDISGANVLTF. CDR3 sequence (DNA): TGTGCCAGTAGTCAGGATATCTCTGGGGCCAACGTCCTGACTTTC.

This rearrangement joins TRBV19 to TRBJ2-7; tentative D call: TRBD2 (6 bases). Trimming shortened V by 1 base and J by 2 bases, and 21 bases separated the two germline ends. Germline lookup yields CDR1 LNHDA and CDR2 SQIVND (reference sequence). The CDR3 sequence is 18 residues long. The CDR3 loop reads CASSIGRDFPTPPYEQYF. CDR3 nucleotides: TGTGCCAGTAGTATAGGCCGGGACTTCCCGACCCCACCCTACGAGCAGTACTTC.

The chain links TRBV5-8 to TRBJ2-1; 7 bases map to TRBD1. Germline CDR1 reads SGHTS; CDR2 reads YDEGEE. The CDR3 sequence is 16 residues long. J was trimmed by 9 bases and V by 5 bases; bases with no gene match: 17. CDR3 sequence reads: CASRRNGQASAGEQFF. CDR3 bases: TGTGCCAGCAGACGAAACGGACAGGCCAGTGCGGGTGAGCAGTTCTTC.

The chain is built from TRBV3-1 (or the pseudogene TRBV3-2) and TRBJ1-5, with D perhaps TRBD1 (6 bases). This CDR3 comprises 17 residues. V shed 0 bases and J shed 7 bases, with 19 bases lying between them. The germline V gene encodes CDR1 LGHDT and CDR2 YNNKEL (reference sequence). The CDR3 is CASSQDRLQGKGQPQHF. CDR3 DNA: TGTGCCAGCAGCCAAGATCGATTACAGGGTAAGGGGCAGCCCCAGCATTTT.

V is TRBV7-2 and J is TRBJ2-7; the D gene is possibly TRBD2 (6 bases). The V and J ends lost 4 bases and 2 bases respectively, with 15 bases between them. This CDR3 comprises 15 residues. Germline V gene data show CDR1 as SGHTA and CDR2 as FQGNSA. Here the CDR3 reads CASSSFAGRAYEQYF. DNA for the CDR3: TGTGCCAGCAGCTCTTTTGCGGGAAGGGCCTACGAGCAGTACTTC.

The J gene is TRBJ1-4, the V gene TRBV6-2 or TRBV6-3; the D is unclear. The CDR3 consists of 15 residues. Germline CDR1 and CDR2: MNHEY and SVGEGT. Trimming took 1 base from V and 5 from J, leaving 11 bases between them. The CDR3 reads CASSYWSRRNEKLFF. CDR3 nucleotide sequence: TGTGCCAGCAGTTACTGGTCGCGGAGAAATGAAAAACTGTTTTTT.

This clone appeared a single time. J is TRBJ2-3 and V is TRBV5-4; 13 bases map to TRBD2. The ends lost 4 bases at V and 5 bases at J; junction bases unmatched: 13. The CDR3 consists of 18 residues. Germline V gene data show CDR1 as SGHNT and CDR2 as YYREEE (reference sequence). CDR3 loop: CASSAGGGTSGIGDTQYF. The CDR3 DNA sequence: TGTGCCAGCAGCGCGGGCGGGGGGACTAGCGGGATTGGAGATACGCAGTATTTT.

This chain joins TRBV18 and TRBJ2-3, with 8 positions matching TRBD1. V gave up 6 bases and J gave up 6 bases; unmatched junction bases: 8. The length of the CDR3 is 14 residues. The germline gives CDR1 KGHSH, CDR2 LQKENI. The CDR3 protein is CASSSGTGGDTQYF. The CDR3, as DNA: TGTGCCAGCTCGTCCGGGACAGGTGGGGATACGCAGTATTTT.

Here the CDR3 reads CASSPGQASSGNTIYF. The CDR3 bases are TGCGCCAGCAGCCCCGGACAGGCGAGCTCTGGAAACACCATATATTTT. The chain employs TRBV5-1 and TRBJ1-3; 7 positions agree with TRBD1. The CDR3 covers 16 residues. Germline V CDR1 and CDR2: SGHRS, YFSETQ. Trimming cost V 4 bases and J 0 bases; bases outside gene matches: 7.

V and J are TRBV27 and TRBJ2-2, with a weak D call TRBD1 (6 bases). The CDR3 length is 16 residues. Germline lookup yields CDR1 MNHEY and CDR2 SMNVEV (reference sequence). V gave up 5 bases and J gave up 1 base, with 14 bases separating them. The CDR3 spells CASSPHSGQNTGELFF. The CDR3 DNA sequence: TGTGCCAGCAGTCCCCACTCGGGACAGAACACCGGGGAGCTGTTTTTT.

As for this clone: A junction boundary mismatches the germline segment, possibly from a read error. The chain links TRBV10-3 to TRBJ2-1, with 11 bases fitting TRBD1. CDR1 and CDR2 (germline): ENHRY, SYGVKD. CDR3 length: 14 residues. The CDR3 DNA reads TGTGCCGTCAGGGACAGGGGGATGTTGAATGAGCAGTTCTTC. Translating it yields CAVRDRGMLNEQFF.

Of note for this clone: Different DNA sequences within this sample yield the same CDR3. The V call is TRBV6-5, the J call TRBJ2-1; 12 bases align to TRBD2. CDR1 is MNHEY, CDR2 SVGAGI, per germline. The CDR3 sequence is 15 residues long. The trim removed 2 bases at V and 4 bases at J, leaving 0 bases unmatched. The CDR3 region is CASSYGLAGYNEQFF. CDR3 sequence (DNA): TGTGCCAGCAGTTACGGACTAGCGGGATACAATGAGCAGTTCTTC.

The chain employs TRBV9 and TRBJ2-5; 7 nucleotides agree with TRBD1. Germline V CDR1 and CDR2: SGDLS, YYNGEE. This CDR3 has 14 residues. V lost 4 bases and J lost 5; bases outside the gene matches: 8. As DNA, the CDR3 is TGTGCCAGCAGCCCGACAGGGTCAAGGGAGACCCAGTACTTC. Translation: CASSPTGSRETQYF.

The chain combines TRBV18 with TRBJ2-2; D is unresolved. In germline, CDR1 is KGHSH, CDR2 LQKENI. The V gene lost 5 bases and the J gene lost 0 bases, with 7 bases spanning the gap. This CDR3 has 14 amino acids. This CDR3 reads CASSEVTNTGELFF. CDR3 in DNA: TGTGCCAGCTCAGAGGTAACGAACACCGGGGAGCTGTTTTTT.

This clone was seen just once. This sequence joins TRBV6-2 or TRBV6-3 and TRBJ1-5; TRBD1 might be the D (6 bases). V shed 6 bases and J shed 0 bases, with 12 bases lying between them. Germline V gene sequence: CDR1 MNHEY, CDR2 SVGEGT. This CDR3 region has 15 residues. For the CDR3, the DNA is TGTGCCAGCAGGCCTACAGGGAATAGCAATCAGCCCCAGCATTTT. This gives the protein CASRPTGNSNQPQHF.

The J gene is TRBJ1-1, the V gene TRBV18, with 12 positions matching TRBD1. The CDR3 spans 17 residues. V was clipped by 4 bases and J by 7 bases; unmatched bases: 13. In germline, CDR1 is KGHSH, CDR2 LQKENI. CDR3 sequence reads: CASSRHELGQGAGEAFF. The CDR3 DNA reads TGTGCCAGCTCACGCCATGAGTTGGGACAGGGGGCCGGTGAAGCTTTCTTT.

This rearrangement joins TRBV7-2 to TRBJ1-3; D remains unclear. Trimming shortened V by 2 bases and J by 2 bases, and 22 bases separated the two germline ends. Germline loops: CDR1 SGHTA, CDR2 FQGNSA. The CDR3 length is 19 residues. CDR3 loop: CASSLTPGFDLGTGNTIYF. CDR3 DNA: TGTGCCAGCAGCTTAACCCCGGGGTTCGATTTGGGGACTGGAAACACCATATATTTT.

The rearrangement uses TRBV4-3 and TRBJ1-1; 9 bases fit TRBD1. The trim removed 2 bases at V and 4 bases at J, leaving 5 bases unmatched. Germline values: CDR1 LGHNA, CDR2 YSLEER. The CDR3 length is 15 residues. The CDR3, as DNA: TGCGCCAGCAGCCAAAAGGGACAGGGCGGCACTGAAGCTTTCTTT. Amino acids: CASSQKGQGGTEAFF.

The chain links TRBV27 to TRBJ2-5; D unresolved. V was trimmed by 3 bases and J by 2 bases, leaving 7 bases between them. The germline CDR1 and CDR2 sequences are MNHEY and SMNVEV (reference sequence). The CDR3 is made up of 13 amino acids. CDR3 nucleotide sequence: TGTGCCAGCAGTTTCCGTCTTCAAGAGACCCAGTACTTC. It encodes CASSFRLQETQYF.

With respect to this clone: The sample carries other DNA sequences with the same CDR3. The chain joins TRBV5-1 to TRBJ2-3; maybe TRBD2 (5 bases). The germline CDR1 and CDR2 sequences are SGHRS and YFSETQ. Trimming shortened V by 0 bases and J by 1 base, and 9 bases separated the two germline ends. This CDR3 is built from 15 residues. The CDR3, as DNA: TGCGCCAGCAGCTTGGGGACTGGGGGCACAGATACGCAGTATTTT. It encodes CASSLGTGGTDTQYF.

In this sample, this clone turned up a few times. This chain uses TRBV11-3 with TRBJ2-1; TRBD2 agrees at 14 bases. The CDR3 runs 17 residues. Germline V gene lookup returns CDR1 SGHNT and CDR2 YENEEA. Trimming cost V 3 bases and J 9 bases; bases outside gene matches: 10. The CDR3: CASSFDSGTSGRGEQFF. The CDR3 coding sequence is TGTGCCAGCAGCTTCGATTCCGGGACTAGCGGGAGAGGTGAGCAGTTCTTC.

The chain employs TRBV7-8 and TRBJ2-6; D possibly corresponds to TRBD2 (5 bases). V was cut by 2 bases and J by 5 bases, with 7 bases left in between. Germline-derived CDR1 and CDR2 are SGHVS and FQNEAQ. The CDR3 contains 14 residues. Here the CDR3 reads CASSLRGRANVLTF. The CDR3, as DNA: TGTGCCAGCAGCTTACGGGGTAGGGCCAACGTCCTGACTTTC.

V gene TRBV19 combines with J gene TRBJ1-1; no reliable D call. The V gene lost 1 base and the J gene lost 5 bases, with 11 bases spanning the gap. The CDR3 is 14 residues long. The germline V gene has CDR1 LNHDA and CDR2 SQIVND (reference sequence). DNA for the CDR3: TGTGCCAGTAGTATAGCCGGGGTGAGGACTGAAGCTTTCTTT. Its translation is CASSIAGVRTEAFF.

CDR3 in DNA: TGTGCCATCAGTGGGCAGACTAATGAAAAACTGTTTTTT. Its translation is CAISGQTNEKLFF. The V and J genes are TRBV10-3 and TRBJ1-4, with D unresolved. Germline CDR1 ENHRY, CDR2 SYGVKD. Between the trimmed V and J ends, which lost 4 bases and 2 bases, there was a span of 5 bases. CDR3 length: 13 residues.

This chain joins TRBV10-2 and TRBJ2-3; TRBD1 aligns across 9 bases. The CDR3 sequence is 15 residues long. With V trimmed by 3 bases and J by 0 bases, 1 base remained unmatched. Germline CDR1 reads WSHSY; CDR2 reads SAAADI. The CDR3 loop reads CASSDGQGSTDTQYF. The DNA for the CDR3 is TGCGCCAGCAGTGATGGACAGGGGAGCACAGATACGCAGTATTTT.

This clone was observed a single time. V and J are TRBV25-1 and TRBJ2-3; unclear D gene. This CDR3 is built from 15 residues. CDR1 MGHDK and CDR2 SYGVNS come from the germline V gene. Trimming shortened V by 1 base and J by 1 base, and 9 bases separated the two germline ends. The CDR3, as DNA: TGTGCCAGCAGTGAATCTATCCTACGCACAGATACGCAGTATTTT. This translates into CASSESILRTDTQYF. The variable domain in full, with the rest retrieved from reference TRBV25-1 and TRBJ2-3, is EADIYQTPRYLVIGTGKKITLECSQTMGHDKMYWYQQDPGMELHLIHYSYGVNSTEKGDLSSESTVSRIRTEHFPLTLESARPSHTSQYLCASSESILRTDTQYFGPGTRLTVL.

The CDR3, as DNA: TGTGCCAGCATTAAAACCGCGGGACAGGACCAGAACACCGGGGAGCTGTTTTTT. Protein product: CASIKTAGQDQNTGELFF. The rearrangement links TRBV7-8 to TRBJ2-2, with 8 bases that match TRBD1. From germline, CDR1 is SGHVS and CDR2 FQNEAQ. There are 18 residues in the CDR3. V was pared by 7 bases and J by 1 base, with 14 bases of the junction left unmatched.